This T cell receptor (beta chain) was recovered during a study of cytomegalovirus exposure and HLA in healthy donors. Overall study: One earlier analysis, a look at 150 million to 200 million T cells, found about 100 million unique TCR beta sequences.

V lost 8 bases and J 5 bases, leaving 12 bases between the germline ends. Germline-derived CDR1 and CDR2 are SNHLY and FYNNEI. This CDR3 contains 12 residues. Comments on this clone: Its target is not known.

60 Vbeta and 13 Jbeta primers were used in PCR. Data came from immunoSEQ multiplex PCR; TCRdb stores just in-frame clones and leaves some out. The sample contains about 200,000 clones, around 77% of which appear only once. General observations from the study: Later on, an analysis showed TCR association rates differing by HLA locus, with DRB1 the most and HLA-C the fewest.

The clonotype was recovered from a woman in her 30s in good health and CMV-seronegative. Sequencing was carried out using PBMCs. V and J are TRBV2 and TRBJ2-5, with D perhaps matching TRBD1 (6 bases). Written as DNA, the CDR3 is TGTGCCAGCTCGGGACATGGGGAGACCCAGTACTTC. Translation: CASSGHGETQYF.